A single sample gave rise to the 25 T cell receptor beta chains below, sequenced in a study of blood T cells in healthy people across ages. A second about 6 to 12 cycle PCR used barcoded and J-beta primers. Each CDR3 protein is one row after TCRdb ran MiXCR on the 5' RACE reads. The data hold around 1,500,000 distinct CDR3 sequences, with roughly 27% observed a single time. Sample: blood. Receptor source: a woman aged 25-40 years in good health.

V usage is TRBV12-3 or TRBV12-4 and J usage is TRBJ2-6, with D tentatively TRBD2 (7 bases). The CDR3 is made up of 17 amino acids. The V end was cut by 5 bases, the J end by 0 bases, with 14 bases between. The CDR3 loop reads CASSPGGPPSGANVLTF. The CDR3 DNA reads TGTGCCAGCAGTCCGGGGGGCCCACCCTCTGGGGCCAACGTCCTGACTTTC.

The V and J genes are TRBV5-1 and TRBJ2-6, with 7 bases matching TRBD1. Germline V gene sequence: CDR1 SGHRS, CDR2 YFSETQ. This CDR3 region has 18 residues. V lost 4 bases and J lost 4; bases outside the gene matches: 14. The CDR3 DNA reads as TGCGCCAGCAGCGGGACAGAACTGGTTGTTTCAGGGGCCAACGTCCTGACTTTC. Protein: CASSGTELVVSGANVLTF.

The sample holds a few counts of this clonotype. This chain connects TRBV4-1 to TRBJ1-1; the D gene is possibly TRBD1 (5 bases). The V end lost 1 base, the J end lost 0 bases, and 12 bases lay between the germline ends. The CDR3 has 16 amino acids. Germline loops: CDR1 MGHRA, CDR2 YSYEKL. CDR3 loop: CASSQGDPLMNTEAFF. The CDR3 nucleotides are TGCGCCAGCAGCCAAGGGGACCCCCTAATGAACACTGAAGCTTTCTTT.

This clonotype appeared a few times. The V and J genes are TRBV3-1 and TRBJ2-1; D is possibly TRBD2 (7 bases). The CDR3 covers 13 residues. Trimming removed 6 bases at V and 8 bases at J, with 14 bases between. Germline V gives CDR1 LGHDT, CDR2 YNNKEL (reference sequence). The CDR3 sequence is CASRRAGADEQFF. DNA for the CDR3: TGTGCCAGCAGACGGGCGGGGGCGGATGAGCAGTTCTTC.

The rearrangement links TRBV29-1 to TRBJ2-2; D is ambiguous. The V and J ends lost 1 base and 4 bases respectively, with 13 bases between them. CDR3 length equals 15 residues. In germline, CDR1 is SQVTM, CDR2 ANQGSEA. CDR3 DNA: TGCAGCGTTGAAGCGCCCCTCGGTGGCACCGGGGAGCTGTTTTTT. This translates into CSVEAPLGGTGELFF.

V and J are TRBV20-1 and TRBJ2-1; possible D gene TRBD1, 5 bases. The germline V gene encodes CDR1 DFQATT and CDR2 SNEGSKA (reference sequence). The CDR3 spans 12 residues. V was cut by 5 bases and J by 5 bases, with 10 bases left in between. Here the CDR3 reads CSADRQNNEQFF. The CDR3 bases are TGCAGTGCTGACCGACAGAACAATGAGCAGTTCTTC.

The chain couples TRBV20-1 to TRBJ2-7, with D perhaps matching TRBD1 or TRBD2 (5 bases each). V dropped 3 bases and J dropped 3 bases, with 18 bases sitting between them. Germline loops: CDR1 DFQATT, CDR2 SNEGSKA (reference sequence). The CDR3 is 15 amino acids. As DNA, the CDR3 is TGCAGTGCTAGTAGAGGGGCGACGGGGCACTACGAGCAGTACTTC. Protein: CSASRGATGHYEQYF.

The gene calls are TRBV7-2 and TRBJ2-3, with TRBD2 as a possible D gene (7 bases). V was cut by 3 bases and J by 2 bases, with 12 bases left in between. Germline V gives CDR1 SGHTA, CDR2 FQGNSA. The CDR3 consists of 15 residues. The CDR3, as DNA: TGTGCCAGCAGCTTCGCGGGGGCCCTCACAGATACGCAGTATTTT. Protein product: CASSFAGALTDTQYF. The full variable domain, rest sourced from reference TRBV7-2 and TRBJ2-3, is GAGVSQSPSNKVTEKGKDVELRCDPISGHTALYWYRQSLGQGLEFLIYFQGNSAPDKSGLPSDRFSAERTGGSVSTLTIQRTQQEDSAVYLCASSFAGALTDTQYFGPGTRLTVL.

The V call is TRBV3-1, the J call TRBJ1-6; perhaps TRBD1 as D (6 bases). This CDR3 has 16 residues. CDR1 is LGHDT and CDR2 is YNNKEL in the germline V gene (reference sequence). The V end lost 5 bases, the J end lost 1 base, and 12 bases lay between the germline ends. CDR3: CASSEGGGSYNSPLHF. CDR3 in DNA: TGTGCCAGCAGCGAAGGAGGGGGGTCCTATAATTCACCCCTCCACTTT.

V usage is TRBV30 and J usage is TRBJ2-1; D possibly corresponds to TRBD1 (6 bases). CDR1 is GTSNPN, CDR2 SVGIG, per germline (reference sequence). Trimming removed 3 bases from V and 0 bases from J, with 12 bases in between. The CDR3 loop spans 15 amino acids. CDR3 sequence: CAWREDSRSYNEQFF. The DNA for the CDR3 is TGTGCCTGGAGGGAGGACAGCCGCTCCTACAATGAGCAGTTCTTC. Filled out from reference TRBV30 and TRBJ2-1, the complete variable domain reads SQTIHQWPATLVQPVGSPLSLECTVEGTSNPNLYWYRQAAGRGLQLLFYSVGIGQISSEVPQNLSASRPQDRQFILSSKKLLLSDSGFYLCAWREDSRSYNEQFFGPGTRLTVL.

This clonotype has just a few counts. V and J are TRBV15 and TRBJ1-2; a possible D gene is TRBD1 (5 bases). The CDR3 runs 12 residues. The germline V gene encodes CDR1 LNHNV and CDR2 YYDKDF (reference sequence). Trimming took 0 bases from V and 6 from J, leaving 5 bases between them. This CDR3 is CATSREGDGYTF. The CDR3 coding sequence is TGTGCCACCAGCAGAGAGGGGGATGGCTACACCTTC.

This clonotype was counted only a few times. The chain uses TRBV2 and TRBJ1-6; tentatively, D is TRBD1 (6 bases). Germline loops: CDR1 SNHLY, CDR2 FYNNEI. The CDR3 extends over 14 amino acids. V lost 8 bases and J 6 bases, leaving 14 bases between the germline ends. The CDR3 sequence is CASGLTGGNSPLHF. CDR3 bases: TGTGCCAGCGGTCTGACAGGCGGTAATTCACCCCTCCACTTT.

This clonotype was observed many times. The chain couples TRBV9 to TRBJ2-5, with TRBD1 matching over 7 bases. This CDR3 is built from 15 residues. Germline lookup yields CDR1 SGDLS and CDR2 YYNGEE. The V and J ends lost 3 bases and 7 bases, in that order; junction bases with no gene match: 12. CDR3 sequence: CASSADRDGLWTQYF. The CDR3 DNA reads as TGTGCCAGCAGCGCCGACAGGGATGGCCTCTGGACCCAGTACTTC. The full variable domain, with the rest looked up from reference TRBV9 and TRBJ2-5, is DSGVTQTPKHLITATGQRVTLRCSPRSGDLSVYWYQQSLDQGLQFLIQYYNGEERAKGNILERFSAQQFPDLHSELNLSSLELGDSALYFCASSADRDGLWTQYFGPGTRLLVL.

This clonotype was detected ten times or more. This sequence joins TRBV7-2 and TRBJ2-7; the D call may be TRBD1 or TRBD2 (5 bases each). Germline V lookup: CDR1 SGHTA, CDR2 FQGNSA. V was cut by 5 bases and J by 6 bases, with 11 bases left in between. This CDR3 is built from 12 residues. The CDR3 DNA reads as TGTGCCAGCAGCCCCGGGGCTGGCGAGCAGTACTTC. It codes for CASSPGAGEQYF.

This clonotype came up many times. The chain carries TRBV6-2 or TRBV6-3 and TRBJ2-7, with 7 bases identical to TRBD2. CDR3 length: 15 residues. Germline V CDR1 and CDR2: MNHEY, SVGEGT. V trimming: 0 bases; J trimming: 5 bases; junction bases outside the gene matches: 7. This chain's CDR3 is CASSYSGLAADEQYF. The CDR3 bases are TGTGCCAGCAGTTACTCGGGTCTAGCGGCAGACGAGCAGTACTTC.

This clonotype was found a few times. The rearrangement uses TRBV11-2 and TRBJ2-1, with D uncertain. Germline CDR1 SGHAT, CDR2 FQNNGV. The V end was cut by 8 bases, the J end by 8 bases, with 16 bases between. The CDR3 has 13 amino acids. CDR3 amino acids: CASSALGIDEQFF. CDR3 nucleotide sequence: TGTGCCAGCTCTGCCCTAGGGATCGATGAGCAGTTCTTC.

This rearrangement joins TRBV29-1 to TRBJ2-3; 9 bases are a match to TRBD2. The CDR3 spans 14 residues. In germline, CDR1 is SQVTM, CDR2 ANQGSEA. V lost 5 bases, J lost 1 base, and 4 bases stayed unmatched. The CDR3 coding sequence is TGCAGCGTTTCTATAGCGGGAGGCACAGATACGCAGTATTTT. Its translation: CSVSIAGGTDTQYF.

The rearrangement links TRBV7-2 to TRBJ2-4; no clear D. The germline V gene has CDR1 SGHTA and CDR2 FQGNSA. CDR3 length: 12 residues. With 4 bases removed from V and 6 bases from J, the gap between germline ends came to 7 bases. CDR3 sequence (DNA): TGTGCCAGCAGCTCCCGCCTAAACATTCAGTACTTC. Protein: CASSSRLNIQYF. Combining the CDR3 with reference TRBV7-2 and TRBJ2-4 gives the whole variable domain GAGVSQSPSNKVTEKGKDVELRCDPISGHTALYWYRQSLGQGLEFLIYFQGNSAPDKSGLPSDRFSAERTGGSVSTLTIQRTQQEDSAVYLCASSSRLNIQYFGAGTRLSVL.

Remarks on this clonotype: The junction shows a germline mismatch at one end, possibly a read error. The chain recombines TRBV28 with TRBJ1-2, with D uncertain. Germline CDR1 is MDHEN and CDR2 is SYDVKM. This CDR3 is 13 amino acids long. The CDR3 sequence is CATSLTANYGSTF. CDR3 nucleotide sequence: TGTGCCACCAGTTTAACAGCAAACTATGGCTCCACCTTC.

This clonotype occurred a few times. The gene calls are TRBV29-1 and TRBJ1-2; 8 bases are shared with TRBD1. Germline V gene lookup returns CDR1 SQVTM and CDR2 ANQGSEA. V lost 8 bases and J lost 6; bases outside the gene matches: 5. This CDR3 is built from 11 residues. CDR3 loop: CSSADRDGYTF. CDR3 DNA: TGCAGCTCAGCGGACAGGGATGGCTACACCTTC.

This chain joins TRBV18 and TRBJ1-2; D possibly corresponds to TRBD1 (5 bases). The germline V gene has CDR1 KGHSH and CDR2 LQKENI. The CDR3 contains 15 residues. Trimming shortened V by 3 bases and J by 0 bases, and 11 bases separated the two germline ends. CDR3 nucleotide sequence: TGTGCCAGCTCACCGGCAGGGCGAGCTAACTATGGCTACACCTTC. Residues: CASSPAGRANYGYTF.

This clonotype was observed many times. J is TRBJ2-1 and V is TRBV7-2, with TRBD2 as a possible D gene (5 bases). The V end was cut by 2 bases, the J end by 3 bases, with 11 bases between. The CDR3 covers 15 residues. The germline gives CDR1 SGHTA, CDR2 FQGNSA. The CDR3: CASSLTGIIYNEQFF. The CDR3 region has the DNA TGTGCCAGCAGCTTAACGGGGATTATCTACAATGAGCAGTTCTTC.

This sequence joins TRBV5-1 and TRBJ2-3; D ambiguous. The CDR3 has 14 amino acids. CDR1 and CDR2 (germline): SGHRS, YFSETQ. With 4 bases removed from V and 0 bases from J, the gap between germline ends came to 9 bases. This chain's CDR3 is CASSAGISTDTQYF. The CDR3 nucleotides read TGCGCCAGCAGCGCAGGAATTAGCACAGATACGCAGTATTTT.

In regard to this clonotype: Germline is not matched at one junction end, which may reflect a read error. The V gene is TRBV4-1, the J gene TRBJ2-5; 9 nucleotides agree with TRBD2. Germline V gene data show CDR1 as MGHRA and CDR2 as YSYEKL. The CDR3 sequence is 17 residues long. CDR3 sequence (DNA): TGCACCAGCAGCCAAGCGGGTCTAGCGGGGTTCCAAGAGACCCAGTACTTC. This gives the protein CTSSQAGLAGFQETQYF.

This clonotype occurred many times. This chain links TRBV20-1 with TRBJ1-2; D ambiguous. The CDR3 spans 11 residues. Deletions cut 5 bases from V and 7 bases from J, with 11 bases between. The germline gives CDR1 DFQATT, CDR2 SNEGSKA (reference sequence). Written as DNA, the CDR3 is TGCAGTGCTTTAAGCGGTTTTGGCTACACCTTC. Its translation: CSALSGFGYTF.